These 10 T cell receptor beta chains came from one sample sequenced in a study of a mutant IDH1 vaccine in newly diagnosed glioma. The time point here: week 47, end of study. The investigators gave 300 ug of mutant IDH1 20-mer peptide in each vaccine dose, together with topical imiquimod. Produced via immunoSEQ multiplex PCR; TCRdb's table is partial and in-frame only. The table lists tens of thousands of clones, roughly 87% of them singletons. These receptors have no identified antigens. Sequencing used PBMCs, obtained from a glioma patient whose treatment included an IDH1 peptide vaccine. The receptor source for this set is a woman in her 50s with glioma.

The CDR3 loop reads CASSLGGENYGYTF. The CDR3 bases are TGTGCCAGCAGCTTAGGAGGTGAAAATTATGGCTACACCTTC. V is TRBV11-1 and J is TRBJ1-2; unclear D gene. The CDR3 covers 14 residues. V was cut by 1 base and J by 5 bases, with 11 bases left in between. Germline V gives CDR1 SGHAT, CDR2 FQDESV (reference sequence).

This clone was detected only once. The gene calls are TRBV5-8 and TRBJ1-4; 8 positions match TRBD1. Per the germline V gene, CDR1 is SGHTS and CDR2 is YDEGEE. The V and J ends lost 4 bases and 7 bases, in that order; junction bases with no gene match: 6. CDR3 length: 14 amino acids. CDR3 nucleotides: TGTGCCAGCAGCCCCGGCCAGGGGGCTGAAAAACTGTTTTTT. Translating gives CASSPGQGAEKLFF.

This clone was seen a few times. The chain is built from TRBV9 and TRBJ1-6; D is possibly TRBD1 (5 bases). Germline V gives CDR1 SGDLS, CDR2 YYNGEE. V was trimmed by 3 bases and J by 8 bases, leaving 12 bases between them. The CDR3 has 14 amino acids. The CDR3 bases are TGTGCCAGCAGCGGAGGGGTTTCGGATTCACCCCTCCACTTT. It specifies CASSGGVSDSPLHF.

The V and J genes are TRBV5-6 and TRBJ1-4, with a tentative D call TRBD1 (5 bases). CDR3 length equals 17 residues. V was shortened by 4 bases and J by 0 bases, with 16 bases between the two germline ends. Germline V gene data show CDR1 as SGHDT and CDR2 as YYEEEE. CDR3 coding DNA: TGTGCCAGCAGCGTTCCGGGACCGCGCGCAACTAATGAAAAACTGTTTTTT. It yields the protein CASSVPGPRATNEKLFF.

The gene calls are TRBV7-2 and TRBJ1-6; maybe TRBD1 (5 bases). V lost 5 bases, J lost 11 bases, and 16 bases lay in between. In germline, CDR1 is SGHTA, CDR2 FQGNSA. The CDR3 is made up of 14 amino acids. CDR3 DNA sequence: TGTGCCAGCAGCCGCCTAAGGGGCAGAGCACCCCTCCACTTT. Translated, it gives CASSRLRGRAPLHF.

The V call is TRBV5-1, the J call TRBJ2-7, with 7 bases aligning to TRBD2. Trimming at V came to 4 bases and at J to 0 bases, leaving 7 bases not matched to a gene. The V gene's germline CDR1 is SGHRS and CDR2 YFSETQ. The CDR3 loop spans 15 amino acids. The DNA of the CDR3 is TGCGCCAGCAGCCGCCAGGGAGGGAGCTCCTACGAGCAGTACTTC. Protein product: CASSRQGGSSYEQYF.

The CDR3 region is CASSGPPAGPGTDTQYF. The CDR3 DNA reads TGTGCCAGCAGCGGGCCCCCCGCAGGCCCCGGCACAGATACGCAGTATTTT. The chain carries TRBV9 and TRBJ2-3; the D is unclear. The length of the CDR3 is 17 residues. Trimming took off 3 bases at V and 1 base at J, with 18 bases between the two ends. CDR1 and CDR2 (germline): SGDLS, YYNGEE.

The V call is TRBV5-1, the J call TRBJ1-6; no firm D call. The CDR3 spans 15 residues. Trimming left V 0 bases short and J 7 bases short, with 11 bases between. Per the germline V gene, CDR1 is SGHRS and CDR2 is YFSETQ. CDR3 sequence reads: CASSLAEIRNSPLHF. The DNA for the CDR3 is TGCGCCAGCAGCTTGGCCGAGATAAGAAATTCACCCCTCCACTTT.

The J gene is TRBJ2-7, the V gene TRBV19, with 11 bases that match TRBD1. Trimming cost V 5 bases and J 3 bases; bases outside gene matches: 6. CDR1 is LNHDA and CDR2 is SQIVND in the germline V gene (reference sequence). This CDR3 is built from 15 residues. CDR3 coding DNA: TGTGCCAGTAGTGCCGGGACAGGGGGTATCTACGAGCAGTACTTC. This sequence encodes CASSAGTGGIYEQYF. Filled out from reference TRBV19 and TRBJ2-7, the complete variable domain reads DGGITQSPKYLFRKEGQNVTLSCEQNLNHDAMYWYRQDPGQGLRLIYYSQIVNDFQKGDIAEGYSVSREKKESFPLTVTSAQKNPTAFYLCASSAGTGGIYEQYFGPGTRLTVT.

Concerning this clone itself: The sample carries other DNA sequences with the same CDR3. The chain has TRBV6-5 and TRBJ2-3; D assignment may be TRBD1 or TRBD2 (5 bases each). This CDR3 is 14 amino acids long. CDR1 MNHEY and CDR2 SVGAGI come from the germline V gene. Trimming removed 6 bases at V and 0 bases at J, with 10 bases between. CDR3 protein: CASSRDGSTDTQYF. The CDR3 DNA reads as TGTGCCAGCAGCCGGGACGGTAGCACAGATACGCAGTATTTT.